This T cell receptor beta chain was obtained from a study of cytomegalovirus exposure and HLA in healthy donors. Whole-study findings and limits: According to a later analysis, most TCR beta chains associated with CMV appeared HLA-restricted. It is likely that the observed cluster of highly shared sequence variants was a sequencing artifact.

CDR3 length: 14 residues. CDR1 is SGHNT and CDR2 is YENEEA in the germline V gene. V was clipped by 5 bases and J by 3 bases; unmatched bases: 3. Primers included in the PCR were 60 Vbeta and 13 Jbeta primers. Authors' processing steps: Later, an analysis found around 80 million unique TCR beta chains, and about 9.9 million of these were shared. Here immunoSEQ multiplex PCR was the method, and the copy in TCRdb shows in-frame clones only, minus some. The D gene and trimming were derived from the DNA, and the V and J assignments and clone size from that table. This table holds 150,000 to 200,000 clones, approximately 80% found once. With regard to this clone: Its antigen is unknown.

J is TRBJ2-7 and V is TRBV11-3, with 11 positions matching TRBD1. The sequenced material came from PBMCs. This clonotype originated in a woman younger than 45 in good health and CMV-seropositive. CDR3 loop: CASSPDRGLYEQYF. DNA for the CDR3: TGTGCCAGCAGCCCGGACAGGGGGCTCTACGAGCAGTACTTC. Full variable domain (remainder filled in from reference TRBV11-3 and TRBJ2-7): EAGVVQSPRYKIIEKKQPVAFWCNPISGHNTLYWYLQNLGQGPELLIRYENEEAVDDSQLPKDRFSAERLKGVDSTLKIQPAELGDSAVYLCASSPDRGLYEQYFGPGTRLTVT.